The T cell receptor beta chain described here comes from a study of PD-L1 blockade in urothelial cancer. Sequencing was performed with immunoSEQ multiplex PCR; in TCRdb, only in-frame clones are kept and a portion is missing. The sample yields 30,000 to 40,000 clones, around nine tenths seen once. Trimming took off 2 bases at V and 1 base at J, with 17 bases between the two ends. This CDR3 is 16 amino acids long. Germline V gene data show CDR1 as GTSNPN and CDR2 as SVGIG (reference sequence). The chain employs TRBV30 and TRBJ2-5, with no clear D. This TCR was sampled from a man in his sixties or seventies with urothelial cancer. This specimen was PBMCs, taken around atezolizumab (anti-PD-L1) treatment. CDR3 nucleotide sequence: TGTGCCTGGAGTCCCTCCCTCTCCCGGGTCCAAGAGACCCAGTACTTC. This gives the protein CAWSPSLSRVQETQYF.